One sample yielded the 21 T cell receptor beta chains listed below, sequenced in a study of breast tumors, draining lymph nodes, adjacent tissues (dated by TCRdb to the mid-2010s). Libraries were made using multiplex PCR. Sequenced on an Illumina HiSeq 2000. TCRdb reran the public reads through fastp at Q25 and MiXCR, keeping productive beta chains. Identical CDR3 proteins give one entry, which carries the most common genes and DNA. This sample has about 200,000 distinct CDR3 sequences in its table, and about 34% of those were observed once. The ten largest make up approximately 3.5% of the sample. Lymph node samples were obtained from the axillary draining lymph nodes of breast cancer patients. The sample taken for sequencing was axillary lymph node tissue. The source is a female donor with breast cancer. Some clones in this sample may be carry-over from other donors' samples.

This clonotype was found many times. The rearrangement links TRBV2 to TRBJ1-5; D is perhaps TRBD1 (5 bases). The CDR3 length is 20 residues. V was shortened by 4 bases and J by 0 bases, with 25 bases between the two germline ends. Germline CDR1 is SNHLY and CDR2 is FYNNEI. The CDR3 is CASSGGLRGRGGYSNQPQHF. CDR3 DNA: TGTGCCAGCAGTGGGGGTTTGCGCGGGCGGGGGGGGTATAGCAATCAGCCCCAGCATTTT.

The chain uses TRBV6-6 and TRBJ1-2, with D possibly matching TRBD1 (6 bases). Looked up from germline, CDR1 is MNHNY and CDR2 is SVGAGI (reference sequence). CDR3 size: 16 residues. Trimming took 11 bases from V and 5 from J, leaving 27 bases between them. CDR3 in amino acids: CAGTPLGGIGPYGYTF. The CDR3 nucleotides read TGTGCCGGCACCCCGCTTGGGGGCATTGGGCCTTATGGCTACACCTTC.

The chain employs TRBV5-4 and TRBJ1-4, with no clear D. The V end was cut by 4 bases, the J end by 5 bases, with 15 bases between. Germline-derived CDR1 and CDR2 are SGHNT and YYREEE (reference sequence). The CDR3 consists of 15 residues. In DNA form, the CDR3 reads TGTGCCAGCAGCAAGGGCGGGTTGGGAAATGAAAAACTGTTTTTT. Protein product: CASSKGGLGNEKLFF.

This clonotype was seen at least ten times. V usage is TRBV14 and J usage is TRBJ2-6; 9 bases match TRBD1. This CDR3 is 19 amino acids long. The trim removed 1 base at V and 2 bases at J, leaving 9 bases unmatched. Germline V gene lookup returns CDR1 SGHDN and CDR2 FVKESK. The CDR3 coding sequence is TGTGCCAGCAGCCAAGGGCTCCGGGACAGGGTTACTGGGGCCAACGTCCTGACTTTC. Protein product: CASSQGLRDRVTGANVLTF. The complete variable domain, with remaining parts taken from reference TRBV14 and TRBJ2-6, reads EAGVTQFPSHSVIEKGQTVTLRCDPISGHDNLYWYRRVMGKEIKFLLHFVKESKQDESGMPNNRFLAERTGGTYSTLKVQPAELEDSGVYFCASSQGLRDRVTGANVLTFGAGSRLTVL.

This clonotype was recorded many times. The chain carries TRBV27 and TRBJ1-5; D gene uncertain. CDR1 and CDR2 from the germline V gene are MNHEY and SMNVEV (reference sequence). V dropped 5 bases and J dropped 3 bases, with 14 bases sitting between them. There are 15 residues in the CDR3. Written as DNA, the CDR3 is TGTGCCAGCAGTAATCCCCCAGGTCTCAATCAGCCCCAGCATTTT. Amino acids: CASSNPPGLNQPQHF.

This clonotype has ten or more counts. The CDR3 region is CAWLRGAIAYEQYF. The CDR3 nucleotides are TGTGCCTGGTTACGGGGGGCCATAGCGTACGAGCAGTACTTC. This rearrangement joins TRBV30 to TRBJ2-7; possible D gene TRBD2, 7 bases. The CDR3 has 14 residues. In germline, CDR1 is GTSNPN, CDR2 SVGIG (reference sequence). The V gene lost 5 bases and the J gene lost 4 bases, with 18 bases spanning the gap.

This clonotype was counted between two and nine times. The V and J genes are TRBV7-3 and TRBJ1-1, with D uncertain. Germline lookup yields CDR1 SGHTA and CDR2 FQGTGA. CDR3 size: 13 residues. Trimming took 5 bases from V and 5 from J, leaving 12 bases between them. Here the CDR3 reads CASSETGLTEAFF. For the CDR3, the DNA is TGTGCCAGCAGCGAGACGGGGTTAACTGAAGCTTTCTTT.

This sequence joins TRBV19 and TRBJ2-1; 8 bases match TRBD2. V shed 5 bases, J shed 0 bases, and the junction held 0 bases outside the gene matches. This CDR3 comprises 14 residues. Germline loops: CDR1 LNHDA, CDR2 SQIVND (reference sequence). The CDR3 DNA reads TGTGCCAGTAGTGGGACTAGCTCCTACAATGAGCAGTTCTTC. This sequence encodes CASSGTSSYNEQFF. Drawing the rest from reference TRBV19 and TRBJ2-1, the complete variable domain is DGGITQSPKYLFRKEGQNVTLSCEQNLNHDAMYWYRQDPGQGLRLIYYSQIVNDFQKGDIAEGYSVSREKKESFPLTVTSAQKNPTAFYLCASSGTSSYNEQFFGPGTRLTVL.

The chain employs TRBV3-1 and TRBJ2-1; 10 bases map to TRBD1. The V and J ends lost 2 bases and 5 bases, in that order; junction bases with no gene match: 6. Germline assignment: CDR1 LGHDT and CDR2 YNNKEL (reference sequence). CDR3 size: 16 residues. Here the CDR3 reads CASSQPGTGDDNEQFF. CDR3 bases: TGTGCCAGCAGCCAACCCGGGACAGGGGATGACAATGAGCAGTTCTTC.

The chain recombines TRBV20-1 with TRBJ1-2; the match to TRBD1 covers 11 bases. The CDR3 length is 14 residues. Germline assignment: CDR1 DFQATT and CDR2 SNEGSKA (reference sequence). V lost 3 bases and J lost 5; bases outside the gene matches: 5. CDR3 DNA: TGCAGTGCTAGGAGGACAGGGGGCGATTATGGCTACACCTTC. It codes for CSARRTGGDYGYTF.

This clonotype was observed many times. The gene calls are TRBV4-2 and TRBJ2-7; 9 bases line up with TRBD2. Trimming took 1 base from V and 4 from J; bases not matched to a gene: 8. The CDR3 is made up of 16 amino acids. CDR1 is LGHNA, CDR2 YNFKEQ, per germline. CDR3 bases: TGTGCCAGCAGCCAAGGAGGACTAGCGTTCCTATACGAGCAGTACTTC. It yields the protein CASSQGGLAFLYEQYF.

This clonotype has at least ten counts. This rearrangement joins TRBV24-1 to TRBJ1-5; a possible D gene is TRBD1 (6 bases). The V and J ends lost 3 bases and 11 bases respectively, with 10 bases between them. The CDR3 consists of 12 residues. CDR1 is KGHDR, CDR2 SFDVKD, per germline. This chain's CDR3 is CATSDQGISQHF. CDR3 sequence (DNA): TGTGCCACCAGTGATCAGGGGATATCCCAGCATTTT.

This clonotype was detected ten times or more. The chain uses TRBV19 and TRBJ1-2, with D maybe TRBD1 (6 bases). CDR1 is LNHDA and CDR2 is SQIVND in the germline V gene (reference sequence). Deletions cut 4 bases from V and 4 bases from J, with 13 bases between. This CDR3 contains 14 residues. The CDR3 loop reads CASSSTGNFYGYTF. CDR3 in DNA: TGTGCCAGTAGTAGCACAGGGAACTTCTATGGCTACACCTTC.

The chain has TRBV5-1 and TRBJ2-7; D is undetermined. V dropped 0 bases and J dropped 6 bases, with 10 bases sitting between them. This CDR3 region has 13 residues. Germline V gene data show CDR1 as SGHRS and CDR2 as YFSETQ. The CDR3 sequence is CASSLGLSPEQYF. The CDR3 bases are TGCGCCAGCAGCTTGGGGCTGTCTCCCGAGCAGTACTTC. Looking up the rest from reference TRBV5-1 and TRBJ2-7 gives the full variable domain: KAGVTQTPRYLIKTRGQQVTLSCSPISGHRSVSWYQQTPGQGLQFLFEYFSETQRNKGNFPGRFSGRQFSNSRSEMNVSTLELGDSALYLCASSLGLSPEQYFGPGTRLTVT.

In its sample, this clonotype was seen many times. The CDR3 spells CAGAPLEQLEKLFF. CDR3 nucleotide sequence: TGTGCCGGGGCCCCGTTGGAACAGCTTGAAAAACTGTTTTTT. This chain uses TRBV19 with TRBJ1-4; D may be TRBD1 (5 bases). The ends were cut back, 11 bases at V and 7 bases at J, with 20 bases in the middle. Germline V CDR1 and CDR2: LNHDA, SQIVND (reference sequence). The CDR3 consists of 14 residues.

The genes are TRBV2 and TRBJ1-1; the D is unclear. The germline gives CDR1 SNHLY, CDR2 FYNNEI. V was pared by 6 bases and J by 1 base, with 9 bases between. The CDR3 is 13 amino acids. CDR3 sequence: CASSSAPNTEAFF. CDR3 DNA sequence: TGTGCCAGCAGCTCAGCCCCGAACACTGAAGCTTTCTTT.

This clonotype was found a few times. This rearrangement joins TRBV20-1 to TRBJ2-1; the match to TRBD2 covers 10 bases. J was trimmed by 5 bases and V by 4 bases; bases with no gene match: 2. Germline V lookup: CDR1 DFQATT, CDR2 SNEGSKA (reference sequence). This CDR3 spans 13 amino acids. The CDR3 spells CSAKSGGDNEQFF. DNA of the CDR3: TGCAGTGCTAAAAGCGGGGGGGACAATGAGCAGTTCTTC.

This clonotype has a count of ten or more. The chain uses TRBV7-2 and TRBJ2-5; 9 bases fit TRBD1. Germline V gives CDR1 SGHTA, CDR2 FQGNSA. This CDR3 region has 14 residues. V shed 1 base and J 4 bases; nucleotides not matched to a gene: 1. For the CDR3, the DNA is TGTGCCAGCAGCTTAGTACAGGGGGCAGAGACCCAGTACTTC. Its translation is CASSLVQGAETQYF.

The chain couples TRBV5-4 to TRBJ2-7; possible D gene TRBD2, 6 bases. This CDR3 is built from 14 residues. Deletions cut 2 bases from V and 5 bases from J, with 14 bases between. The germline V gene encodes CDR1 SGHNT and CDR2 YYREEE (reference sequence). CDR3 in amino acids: CASSFDWGGNEQYF. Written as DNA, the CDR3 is TGTGCCAGCAGCTTTGACTGGGGCGGGAACGAGCAGTACTTC.

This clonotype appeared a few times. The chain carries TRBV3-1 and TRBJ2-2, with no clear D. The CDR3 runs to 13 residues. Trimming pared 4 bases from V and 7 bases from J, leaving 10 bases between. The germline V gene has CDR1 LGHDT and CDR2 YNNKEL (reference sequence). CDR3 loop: CASSLPVGGELFF. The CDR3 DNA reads TGTGCCAGCAGCCTTCCCGTGGGCGGGGAGCTGTTTTTT.

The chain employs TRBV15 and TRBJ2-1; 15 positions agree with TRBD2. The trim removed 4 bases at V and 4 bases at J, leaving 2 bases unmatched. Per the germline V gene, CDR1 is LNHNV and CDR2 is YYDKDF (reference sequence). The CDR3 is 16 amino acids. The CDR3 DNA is TGTGCCACCAGCACGGGACTAGCGGGGGGATACAATGAGCAGTTCTTC. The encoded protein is CATSTGLAGGYNEQFF.